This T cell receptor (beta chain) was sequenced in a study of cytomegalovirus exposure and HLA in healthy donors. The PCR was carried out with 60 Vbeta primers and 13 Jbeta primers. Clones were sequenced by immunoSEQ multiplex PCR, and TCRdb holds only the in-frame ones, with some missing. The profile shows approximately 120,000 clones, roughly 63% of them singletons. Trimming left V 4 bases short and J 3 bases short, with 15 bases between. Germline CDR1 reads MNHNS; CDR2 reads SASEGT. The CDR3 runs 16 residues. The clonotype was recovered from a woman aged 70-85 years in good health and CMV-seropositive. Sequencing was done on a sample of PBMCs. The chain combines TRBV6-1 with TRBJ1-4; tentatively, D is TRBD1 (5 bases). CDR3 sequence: CASSVLGDESNEKLFF. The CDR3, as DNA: TGTGCCAGCAGTGTTTTAGGGGATGAATCTAATGAAAAACTGTTTTTT.